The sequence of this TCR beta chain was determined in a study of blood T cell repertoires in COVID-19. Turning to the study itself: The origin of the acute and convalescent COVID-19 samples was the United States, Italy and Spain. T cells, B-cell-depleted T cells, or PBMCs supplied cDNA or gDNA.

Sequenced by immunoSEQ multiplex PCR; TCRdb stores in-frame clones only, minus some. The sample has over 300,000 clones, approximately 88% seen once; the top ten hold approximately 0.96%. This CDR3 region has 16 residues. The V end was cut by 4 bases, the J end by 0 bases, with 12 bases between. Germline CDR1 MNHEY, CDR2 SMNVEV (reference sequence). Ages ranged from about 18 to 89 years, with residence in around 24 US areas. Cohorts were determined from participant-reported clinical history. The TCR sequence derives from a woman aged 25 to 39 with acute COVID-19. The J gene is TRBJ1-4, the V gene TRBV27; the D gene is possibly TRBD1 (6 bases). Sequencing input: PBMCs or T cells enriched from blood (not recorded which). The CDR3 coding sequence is TGTGCCAGCAGTTCCGGACAGCCTGCAACTAATGAAAAACTGTTTTTT. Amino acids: CASSSGQPATNEKLFF.